Shown below are 25 T cell receptor beta chains from a single sample sequenced in a study of blood T cell repertoires in COVID-19. The repertoire was sequenced with immunoSEQ multiplex PCR; TCRdb's copy has only in-frame clones and lacks some. This sample yields a few hundred thousand clones, of which roughly nine tenths are seen a single time; approximately 2% belongs to the top ten. What was sequenced was peripheral blood. Source of these receptors: a young man with active or convalescent COVID-19.

The chain employs TRBV6-5 and TRBJ1-2, with D unclear. V dropped 4 bases and J dropped 3 bases, with 9 bases sitting between them. Germline V lookup: CDR1 MNHEY, CDR2 SVGAGI. The CDR3 extends over 13 amino acids. Here the CDR3 reads CASSSLFDYGYTF. As DNA, the CDR3 is TGTGCCAGCAGTTCCTTATTTGACTATGGCTACACCTTC.

The CDR3, as DNA: TGTGCCAGCAGCCTCGACAGGGGTATGTACGAGCAGTACTTC. Its protein is CASSLDRGMYEQYF. The V and J genes are TRBV4-2 and TRBJ2-7; TRBD1 agrees at 8 bases. Germline CDR1 is LGHNA and CDR2 is YNFKEQ. The V gene end was trimmed by 4 bases and the J gene end by 4 bases; junction bases not matched to a gene: 6. The CDR3 length is 14 residues.

This clone was picked up one time. The CDR3 DNA reads as TGTGCCAGCACCGGGACAGCCTCTAACTATGGCTACACCTTC. It yields the protein CASTGTASNYGYTF. The chain uses TRBV27 and TRBJ1-2; 7 bases are a match to TRBD1. With 7 bases clipped from V and 0 bases from J, the junction kept 5 bases outside the gene matches. Germline CDR1 reads MNHEY; CDR2 reads SMNVEV (reference sequence). This CDR3 is 14 amino acids long.

The rearrangement joins TRBV18 to TRBJ2-7, with TRBD2 identical over 7 bases. The germline V gene has CDR1 KGHSH and CDR2 LQKENI. The J segment lost 3 bases and the V segment lost 0 bases, leaving 5 bases of the junction unmatched. This CDR3 has 15 amino acids. CDR3: CASSPPRGGGYEQYF. The CDR3 DNA sequence: TGTGCCAGCTCACCACCGAGGGGCGGGGGCTACGAGCAGTACTTC. The whole variable domain, filled in from reference TRBV18 and TRBJ2-7, reads NAGVMQNPRHLVRRRGQEARLRCSPMKGHSHVYWYRQLPEEGLKFMVYLQKENIIDESGMPKERFSAEFPKEGPSILRIQQVVRGDSAAYFCASSPPRGGGYEQYFGPGTRLTVT.

V usage is TRBV7-7 and J usage is TRBJ2-1, with 8 bases fitting TRBD2. This CDR3 has 14 amino acids. In germline, CDR1 is SSHAT, CDR2 FNYEAQ (reference sequence). Germline trimming cut 0 bases from V and 5 bases from J; bases unmatched to any gene: 0. The CDR3 sequence: CASSLAGLDNEQFF. The DNA for the CDR3 is TGTGCCAGCAGCTTAGCGGGACTAGACAATGAGCAGTTCTTC.

The genes are TRBV11-2 and TRBJ2-7; tentatively, D is TRBD2 (6 bases). From germline, CDR1 is SGHAT and CDR2 FQNNGV. Deletions cut 1 base from V and 5 bases from J, with 6 bases between. The CDR3 runs to 12 residues. CDR3: CASSLGRDEQYF. As DNA, the CDR3 is TGTGCCAGCAGCTTAGGGAGGGACGAGCAGTACTTC.

As concerns this clone: Different DNA sequences within this sample yield the same CDR3. The chain carries TRBV27 and TRBJ2-2, with a possible D match to TRBD2 (5 bases). Trimming took off 0 bases at V and 6 bases at J, with 5 bases between the two ends. CDR3 length: 13 amino acids. Germline CDR1 reads MNHEY; CDR2 reads SMNVEV (reference sequence). CDR3 in amino acids: CASSLSRAGELFF. As DNA, the CDR3 is TGTGCCAGCAGTTTATCGAGGGCCGGGGAGCTGTTTTTT.

The V gene is TRBV10-3, the J gene TRBJ2-3; D might be TRBD2 (6 bases). This CDR3 has 13 amino acids. V shed 10 bases and J shed 2 bases, with 13 bases lying between them. CDR1 and CDR2 from the germline V gene are ENHRY and SYGVKD. The DNA for the CDR3 is TGTGCCAACCGGGACTTGAACACAGATACGCAGTATTTT. It yields the protein CANRDLNTDTQYF.

The genes are TRBV19 and TRBJ1-3, with 9 bases identical to TRBD1. V lost 10 bases and J lost 3; bases outside the gene matches: 13. Germline lookup yields CDR1 LNHDA and CDR2 SQIVND (reference sequence). This CDR3 is built from 16 residues. In DNA form, the CDR3 reads TGTGCCACCGGGACAGGGATGGGAGCGGTTGGAAACACCATATATTTT. As protein: CATGTGMGAVGNTIYF. Drawing the rest from reference TRBV19 and TRBJ1-3, the complete variable domain is DGGITQSPKYLFRKEGQNVTLSCEQNLNHDAMYWYRQDPGQGLRLIYYSQIVNDFQKGDIAEGYSVSREKKESFPLTVTSAQKNPTAFYLCATGTGMGAVGNTIYFGEGSWLTVV.

This clone occurred once. The chain is built from TRBV27 and TRBJ1-1; 9 bases map to TRBD1. The germline gives CDR1 MNHEY, CDR2 SMNVEV (reference sequence). This CDR3 comprises 15 residues. With 3 bases clipped from V and 4 bases from J, the junction kept 6 bases outside the gene matches. CDR3 coding DNA: TGTGCCAGCAGTTTGGGGGACAGGGTAGGCACTGAAGCTTTCTTT. It specifies CASSLGDRVGTEAFF.

The chain employs TRBV18 and TRBJ2-3; D gene uncertain. The CDR3 consists of 17 residues. V was trimmed by 3 bases and J by 0 bases, leaving 16 bases between them. From germline, CDR1 is KGHSH and CDR2 LQKENI. CDR3 sequence reads: CASSPRYAPSSTDTQYF. The CDR3 bases are TGTGCCAGCTCACCGCGGTATGCCCCCTCTAGCACAGATACGCAGTATTTT.

This chain uses TRBV7-6 with TRBJ1-1; D is undetermined. The CDR3 runs 13 residues. From germline, CDR1 is SGHVS and CDR2 FNYEAQ. The V end lost 0 bases, the J end lost 0 bases, and 2 bases lay between the germline ends. CDR3 loop: CASSLALNTEAFF. CDR3 coding DNA: TGTGCCAGCAGCTTAGCCTTGAACACTGAAGCTTTCTTT.

This clone was recorded a few times. This rearrangement joins TRBV24-1 to TRBJ1-2, with a possible D match to TRBD1 (5 bases). Germline V lookup: CDR1 KGHDR, CDR2 SFDVKD. The CDR3 is made up of 14 amino acids. V was cut by 4 bases and J by 8 bases, with 16 bases left in between. The CDR3 here is CATSDHDSSEGYTF. The DNA for the CDR3 is TGTGCCACCAGTGACCATGACAGCTCGGAGGGCTACACCTTC.

J is TRBJ1-5 and V is TRBV28, with a weak D call TRBD1 (5 bases). Trimming took off 6 bases at V and 3 bases at J, with 15 bases between the two ends. The CDR3 extends over 15 amino acids. Germline loops: CDR1 MDHEN, CDR2 SYDVKM. CDR3 residues: CASSTRETYNQPQHF. CDR3 nucleotide sequence: TGTGCCAGCAGCACCAGGGAAACCTACAATCAGCCCCAGCATTTT.

This clone was counted between two and nine times. The chain couples TRBV27 to TRBJ1-1, with D perhaps matching TRBD1 (5 bases). The length of the CDR3 is 17 residues. The V end was cut by 2 bases, the J end by 2 bases, with 18 bases between. Germline V gene sequence: CDR1 MNHEY, CDR2 SMNVEV (reference sequence). In DNA, the CDR3 is TGTGCCAGCAGTTTAGACAGCTATTCGGTGGGTAACACTGAAGCTTTCTTT. Translating gives CASSLDSYSVGNTEAFF.

The rearrangement uses TRBV9 and TRBJ1-6; 8 bases map to TRBD1. The CDR3 has 14 amino acids. Trimming cost V 2 bases and J 7 bases; bases outside gene matches: 2. CDR1 is SGDLS and CDR2 is YYNGEE in the germline V gene. The CDR3 reads CASSVGQVNSPLHF. CDR3 DNA: TGTGCCAGCAGCGTGGGACAGGTGAATTCACCCCTCCACTTT.

V is TRBV4-1 and J is TRBJ2-7, with 7 bases identical to TRBD1. CDR3 length: 14 residues. The trim removed 8 bases at V and 0 bases at J, leaving 7 bases unmatched. Germline lookup yields CDR1 MGHRA and CDR2 YSYEKL. CDR3 in DNA: TGCGCCAGCGCCCGGGACAGATCCTCCTACGAGCAGTACTTC. It is translated as CASARDRSSYEQYF.

The rearrangement uses TRBV5-1 and TRBJ2-7, with D maybe TRBD2 (6 bases). The V gene lost 4 bases and the J gene lost 0 bases, with 20 bases spanning the gap. The CDR3 is 17 amino acids. Germline CDR1 is SGHRS and CDR2 is YFSETQ. CDR3 nucleotide sequence: TGCGCCAGCAGCCCCGGGGGACCTGGAGATGGCTCCTACGAGCAGTACTTC. Its protein product is CASSPGGPGDGSYEQYF.

The chain employs TRBV19 and TRBJ1-1; unclear D gene. This CDR3 comprises 15 residues. The V gene's germline CDR1 is LNHDA and CDR2 SQIVND (reference sequence). V gave up 3 bases and J gave up 0 bases, with 11 bases separating them. The CDR3 DNA reads TGTGCCAGTAGTATTGGCCCAGGCGTGAACACTGAAGCTTTCTTT. Encoded protein: CASSIGPGVNTEAFF.

V is TRBV15 and J is TRBJ1-5, with 7 positions matching TRBD1. V lost 4 bases to trimming and J lost 3 bases; unmatched junction nucleotides: 9. CDR3 length: 16 amino acids. In germline, CDR1 is LNHNV, CDR2 YYDKDF (reference sequence). The CDR3 nucleotides read TGTGCCACCAGCAAACCCGGGACAGCCAACAATCAGCCCCAGCATTTT. Translation gives CATSKPGTANNQPQHF.

The J gene is TRBJ2-7, the V gene TRBV28; tentatively, D is TRBD2 (5 bases). Germline lookup yields CDR1 MDHEN and CDR2 SYDVKM. The CDR3 runs 14 residues. V was shortened by 7 bases and J by 4 bases, with 17 bases between the two germline ends. CDR3 loop: CASNLPGTTYEQYF. The CDR3 DNA reads TGTGCCAGCAATTTGCCGGGAACCACTTACGAGCAGTACTTC.

The CDR3 region has the DNA TGTGCCAGCAGTTTAGCCCGGACTTATAGCAATCAGCCCCAGCATTTT. This translates into CASSLARTYSNQPQHF. The chain combines TRBV28 with TRBJ1-5; D is unresolved. The CDR3 has 16 residues. Trimming took 2 bases from V and 0 from J, leaving 11 bases between them. Germline assignment: CDR1 MDHEN and CDR2 SYDVKM. Looking up the rest from reference TRBV28 and TRBJ1-5 gives the full variable domain: DVKVTQSSRYLVKRTGEKVFLECVQDMDHENMFWYRQDPGLGLRLIYFSYDVKMKEKGDIPEGYSVSREKKERFSLILESASTNQTSMYLCASSLARTYSNQPQHFGDGTRLSIL.

The chain combines TRBV29-1 with TRBJ1-3; 7 bases are a match to TRBD1. This CDR3 contains 14 residues. The ends lost 6 bases at V and 2 bases at J; junction bases unmatched: 7. Per the germline V gene, CDR1 is SQVTM and CDR2 is ANQGSEA. In nucleotides, the CDR3 is TGCAGCGTGGCACCAGGGGGTCCTGGAAACACCATATATTTT. Protein product: CSVAPGGPGNTIYF.

The chain has TRBV12-3 or TRBV12-4 and TRBJ1-2, with D unresolved. With 3 bases removed from V and 6 bases from J, the gap between germline ends came to 5 bases. The CDR3 is made up of 11 amino acids. The CDR3 DNA sequence: TGTGCCAGCAGTTTGAGGAATGGCTACACCTTC. It translates to CASSLRNGYTF.

The chain uses TRBV27 and TRBJ2-3; 14 bases map to TRBD2. The V segment lost 2 bases and the J segment 3 bases; nucleotides outside the gene matches: 7. Germline loops: CDR1 MNHEY, CDR2 SMNVEV (reference sequence). CDR3 length: 18 residues. The CDR3 DNA reads as TGTGCCAGCAGTTTACGGACTAGCGGGAGGCATGGGACAGATACGCAGTATTTT. Its protein product is CASSLRTSGRHGTDTQYF.